This T cell receptor (beta chain) was identified in a study of preoperative IRX-2 immunotherapy in early breast cancer. Sequenced by immunoSEQ multiplex PCR; TCRdb stores in-frame clones only, minus some. The sample includes 20,000 to 25,000 clones, roughly 89% of them seen just once. The CDR3 has 15 residues. Trimming shortened V by 5 bases and J by 1 base, and 12 bases separated the two germline ends. The germline V gene encodes CDR1 SGHDT and CDR2 YYEEEE. Treatment of the sample: preoperative locoregional IRX-2 cytokine immunotherapy. Samples came from a phase Ib trial of preoperative locoregional IRX-2 cytokine immunotherapy.

This receptor was identified in a human donor with breast cancer. This material consisted of tumor tissue, taken after IRX-2 immunotherapy. The gene calls are TRBV5-6 and TRBJ2-2; D remains ambiguous. The CDR3 spells CASRLSVGNTGELFF. The DNA of the CDR3 is TGTGCCAGCAGGCTGAGCGTCGGGAACACCGGGGAGCTGTTTTTT.